Presented here are 23 T cell receptor beta chains from one specimen sequenced in a study of vaccination effects on CD4 cells after COVID-19. Profiling relied on immunoSEQ multiplex PCR, and the TCRdb table lists in-frame clones only, not all of them. The data show around 66,000 clones, over 70% seen once. The antigens of these receptors remain unknown. With the ViraFEST assay, the study expanded antigen-specific CD4+ T cells using viral peptide pools, then sequenced them. Upon completion of 10 to 11 days in culture, CD4+ T cells were isolated. Having tested negative for nucleocapsid antibodies, the vaccine recipients showed no prior SARS-CoV-2 infection. Sequenced material: CD4+ T cells from PBMCs cultured with HCoV-OC43 spike peptides, taken before COVID-19 vaccination. Specified subset: HCoV-OC43 spike overlapping peptide pool stimulation. The source is a human donor who received a COVID-19 vaccine.

The chain uses TRBV12-3 or TRBV12-4 and TRBJ2-1, with D possibly TRBD2 on 7 matching bases. The CDR3 has 13 residues. V was cut by 6 bases and J by 6 bases, with 12 bases left in between. CDR3 loop: CASSGGPPNEQFF. The DNA for the CDR3 is TGTGCCAGCAGCGGGGGGCCGCCCAATGAGCAGTTCTTC.

The rearrangement joins TRBV5-1 to TRBJ2-6; D might be TRBD2 (5 bases). The CDR3 consists of 15 residues. The V and J ends lost 6 bases and 0 bases respectively, with 10 bases between them. Germline V lookup: CDR1 SGHRS, CDR2 YFSETQ. CDR3 protein: CASTFGGSGANVLTF. CDR3 nucleotides: TGCGCCAGCACCTTCGGAGGCTCTGGGGCCAACGTCCTGACTTTC.

This chain joins TRBV12-3 or TRBV12-4 and TRBJ1-2; possible D gene TRBD1, 5 bases. Deletions cut 3 bases from V and 8 bases from J, with 13 bases between. This CDR3 spans 13 amino acids. The DNA of the CDR3 is TGTGCCAGCAGTTTGCTTGGGGCCCGCGGCTACACCTTC. Its protein product is CASSLLGARGYTF.

The V and J genes are TRBV2 and TRBJ1-4; D is unclear. CDR3 size: 11 residues. Trimming stripped 4 bases from V and 7 bases from J, with 4 bases between. Germline CDR1 SNHLY, CDR2 FYNNEI. Here the CDR3 DNA reads TGTGCCAGCAGTGTACGTGAAAAACTGTTTTTT. Protein sequence: CASSVREKLFF.

This sequence joins TRBV5-1 and TRBJ1-4; 7 nucleotides match TRBD1. V dropped 2 bases and J dropped 4; count of bases not matched to a gene: 2. CDR3 size: 14 residues. The germline V gene encodes CDR1 SGHRS and CDR2 YFSETQ. CDR3 nucleotides: TGCGCCAGCAGCTTAGGGGGCAGTAATGAAAAACTGTTTTTT. It encodes CASSLGGSNEKLFF. The variable domain in full, with the rest retrieved from reference TRBV5-1 and TRBJ1-4, is KAGVTQTPRYLIKTRGQQVTLSCSPISGHRSVSWYQQTPGQGLQFLFEYFSETQRNKGNFPGRFSGRQFSNSRSEMNVSTLELGDSALYLCASSLGGSNEKLFFGSGTQLSVL.

This clone was detected a few times. The chain carries TRBV5-8 and TRBJ2-3; 7 bases agree with TRBD2. CDR3 length: 15 amino acids. V dropped 1 base and J dropped 5; count of bases not matched to a gene: 7. CDR1 is SGHTS and CDR2 is YDEGEE in the germline V gene. The CDR3: CASSLRSAGRDTQYF. The CDR3 DNA reads as TGTGCCAGCAGCTTGAGATCAGCGGGGAGAGATACGCAGTATTTT.

This chain uses TRBV5-1 with TRBJ2-1; D perhaps matches TRBD2 (6 bases). The germline CDR1 and CDR2 sequences are SGHRS and YFSETQ. V gave up 0 bases and J gave up 0 bases, with 10 bases separating them. The CDR3 sequence is 16 residues long. For the CDR3, the DNA is TGCGCCAGCAGCTTGGTAGCGGCCAGCTCCTACAATGAGCAGTTCTTC. As protein: CASSLVAASSYNEQFF.

A single count supports this clone. V is TRBV6-4 and J is TRBJ2-3; TRBD2 might be the D (6 bases). CDR1 is MRHNA and CDR2 is SNTAGT in the germline V gene. This CDR3 region has 13 residues. V was clipped by 8 bases and J by 3 bases, with 12 bases between them. In DNA form, the CDR3 reads TGTGCCAGCGGGTGGGGGGTTACAGATACGCAGTATTTT. It codes for CASGWGVTDTQYF.

J is TRBJ2-5 and V is TRBV4-1, with TRBD1 matching 7 bases. The J segment lost 4 bases and the V segment lost 5 bases, leaving 1 base of the junction unmatched. The CDR3 length is 12 residues. Per the germline V gene, CDR1 is MGHRA and CDR2 is YSYEKL. The CDR3, as DNA: TGCGCCAGCAGCTCAGGGGGAGAGACCCAGTACTTC. It yields the protein CASSSGGETQYF.

The CDR3 DNA is TGTGCCAGCAGCTTCGATTTTGCCAGGGAAAGAGGGAATCAGCCCCAGCATTTT. Translated: CASSFDFARERGNQPQHF. The rearrangement uses TRBV5-8 and TRBJ1-5, with a weak D call TRBD1 (5 bases). The V and J ends lost 2 bases and 4 bases respectively, with 22 bases between them. The length of the CDR3 is 18 residues. In germline, CDR1 is SGHTS, CDR2 YDEGEE.

This clone has only one observation. The chain carries TRBV7-3 and TRBJ2-3, with a weak D call TRBD2 (6 bases). The germline V gene has CDR1 SGHTA and CDR2 FQGTGA. V was shortened by 5 bases and J by 8 bases, with 17 bases between the two germline ends. This CDR3 has 14 amino acids. CDR3 DNA: TGTGCCAGCAGCCCAACTAGCAATACGGGTACGCAGTATTTT. Translating it yields CASSPTSNTGTQYF.

This clone was found a few times. The sample contains more than one DNA sequence encoding this CDR3. The CDR3 DNA follows: TGCGCCAGCAGCTTGGTCACAGATACGCAGTATTTT. It specifies CASSLVTDTQYF. V gene TRBV5-1 combines with J gene TRBJ2-3, with D unclear. The CDR3 length is 12 residues. Germline V gene lookup returns CDR1 SGHRS and CDR2 YFSETQ. Trimming left V 0 bases short and J 2 bases short, with 1 base between.

The chain combines TRBV10-3 with TRBJ2-5; D is uncertain. Germline assignment: CDR1 ENHRY and CDR2 SYGVKD. This CDR3 has 15 residues. V lost 5 bases and J 7 bases, leaving 20 bases between the germline ends. CDR3 residues: CAISRIQEPPGTQYF. CDR3 nucleotide sequence: TGTGCCATCAGTAGGATTCAAGAGCCCCCGGGGACCCAGTACTTC.

The J gene is TRBJ2-5, the V gene TRBV5-1; D ambiguous. Between the trimmed V and J ends, which lost 2 bases and 1 base, there was a span of 0 bases. The CDR3 totals 11 residues. Germline V CDR1 and CDR2: SGHRS, YFSETQ. The CDR3 spells CASSFQETQYF. The CDR3 DNA reads as TGCGCCAGCAGCTTCCAAGAGACCCAGTACTTC.

The V call is TRBV5-1, the J call TRBJ2-1, with a tentative D call TRBD2 (7 bases). V lost 0 bases, J lost 4 bases, and 11 bases lay in between. This CDR3 has 15 amino acids. Looked up from germline, CDR1 is SGHRS and CDR2 is YFSETQ. The CDR3 sequence: CASSLGGGAYNEQFF. The CDR3 DNA reads TGCGCCAGCAGCTTGGGAGGGGGGGCATACAATGAGCAGTTCTTC.

The rearrangement links TRBV5-1 to TRBJ1-1; D is perhaps TRBD1 (5 bases). V lost 5 bases and J lost 3, with 17 bases in between. Germline CDR1 and CDR2: SGHRS and YFSETQ. The CDR3 consists of 15 residues. This CDR3 is CASRVTGTGDTEAFF. The DNA for the CDR3 is TGCGCCAGCAGAGTGACCGGGACCGGGGACACTGAAGCTTTCTTT.

This clone has only one observation. This chain joins TRBV3-1 (or the pseudogene TRBV3-2) and TRBJ1-1; no clear D. Germline V lookup: CDR1 LGHDT, CDR2 YNNKEL (reference sequence). Deletions cut 5 bases from V and 1 base from J, with 5 bases between. The CDR3 length is 12 residues. Here the CDR3 reads CASSYRNTEAFF. In DNA, the CDR3 is TGTGCCAGCAGCTATAGGAACACTGAAGCTTTCTTT.

This clone was seen more than once but under ten times. This chain joins TRBV28 and TRBJ2-1, with D perhaps matching TRBD2 (5 bases). CDR3 size: 15 residues. Germline CDR1 is MDHEN and CDR2 is SYDVKM. The V and J ends lost 3 bases and 7 bases respectively, with 16 bases between them. This CDR3 is CASSFIQETKNEQFF. The DNA for the CDR3 is TGTGCCAGCAGTTTTATCCAGGAGACTAAAAATGAGCAGTTCTTC.

The rearrangement links TRBV6-5 to TRBJ2-3; D is unresolved. The CDR3 runs to 13 residues. The ends were cut back, 7 bases at V and 1 base at J, with 9 bases in the middle. Germline V lookup: CDR1 MNHEY, CDR2 SVGAGI. The CDR3 DNA follows: TGTGCCAGCAACAACAGACGCACAGATACGCAGTATTTT. This translates into CASNNRRTDTQYF.

This clone was observed a handful of times. The J gene is TRBJ1-1, the V gene TRBV7-2, with no clear D. The V end lost 4 bases, the J end lost 10 bases, and 10 bases lay between the germline ends. This CDR3 region has 11 residues. Per germline, CDR1 SGHTA and CDR2 FQGNSA. The CDR3 sequence: CASSSSGRAFF. The CDR3 nucleotides read TGTGCCAGCAGCTCGAGCGGGCGAGCTTTCTTT. The whole variable domain, remainder taken from reference TRBV7-2 and TRBJ1-1, is GAGVSQSPSNKVTEKGKDVELRCDPISGHTALYWYRQSLGQGLEFLIYFQGNSAPDKSGLPSDRFSAERTGGSVSTLTIQRTQQEDSAVYLCASSSSGRAFFGQGTRLTVV.

The chain links TRBV28 to TRBJ2-3, with 8 bases matching TRBD2. After removal of 8 bases from V and 11 bases from J, the junction contained 15 bases not matched to a gene. CDR1 is MDHEN and CDR2 is SYDVKM in the germline V gene. The CDR3 length is 14 residues. CDR3 protein: CASALAGSLSVQYF. The CDR3 DNA reads as TGTGCCAGCGCCCTAGCGGGCTCCCTATCGGTGCAGTATTTT.

The chain combines TRBV5-1 with TRBJ2-3, with 12 positions matching TRBD1. CDR3 length equals 16 residues. Germline CDR1 reads SGHRS; CDR2 reads YFSETQ. V gave up 4 bases and J gave up 0 bases; unmatched junction bases: 3. The CDR3 DNA follows: TGCGCCAGCAGCGTGGGACAGGGGGCAAGCACAGATACGCAGTATTTT. Translating gives CASSVGQGASTDTQYF.

The chain carries TRBV20-1 and TRBJ2-5; D not certain. The germline V gene has CDR1 DFQATT and CDR2 SNEGSKA (reference sequence). Trimming shortened V by 2 bases and J by 3 bases, and 1 base separated the two germline ends. This CDR3 comprises 10 residues. The CDR3, as DNA: TGCAGTGCTAGAAAAGAGACCCAGTACTTC. Translated, it gives CSARKETQYF.